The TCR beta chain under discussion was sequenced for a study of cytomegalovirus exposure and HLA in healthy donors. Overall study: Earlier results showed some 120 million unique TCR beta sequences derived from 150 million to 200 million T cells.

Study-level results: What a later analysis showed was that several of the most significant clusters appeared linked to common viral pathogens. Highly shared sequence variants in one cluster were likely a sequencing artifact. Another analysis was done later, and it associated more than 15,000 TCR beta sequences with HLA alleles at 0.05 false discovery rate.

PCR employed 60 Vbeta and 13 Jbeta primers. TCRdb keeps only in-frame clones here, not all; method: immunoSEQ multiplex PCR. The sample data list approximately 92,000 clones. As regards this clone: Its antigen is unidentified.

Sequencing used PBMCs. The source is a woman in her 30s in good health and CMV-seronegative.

The CDR3 spells CSASLQGNEQFF. The CDR3 DNA sequence: TGCAGCGCGAGCCTACAGGGGAATGAGCAGTTCTTC. V and J are TRBV29-1 and TRBJ2-1; 7 nucleotides align to TRBD1. CDR1 and CDR2 from the germline V gene are SQVTM and ANQGSEA. This CDR3 is 12 amino acids long. The V gene end was trimmed by 7 bases and the J gene end by 7 bases; junction bases not matched to a gene: 7.